This entry lists 9 T cell receptor beta chains sequenced from one sample in a study of blood T cell repertoires in COVID-19. Assay used: immunoSEQ multiplex PCR; TCRdb lists only in-frame clones, some missing. The sample consists of 150,000 to 200,000 clones, over 75% of them appearing once. The sequencing input was peripheral blood. These receptors were collected from a man aged 55 to 70 with active or convalescent COVID-19.

V and J are TRBV19 and TRBJ1-6, with 7 bases matching TRBD1. CDR3 length: 15 residues. The V gene's germline CDR1 is LNHDA and CDR2 SQIVND (reference sequence). Trimming cost V 3 bases and J 8 bases; bases outside gene matches: 7. The CDR3 protein is CASSIQTGQYSPLHF. In DNA form, the CDR3 reads TGTGCCAGTAGTATCCAGACAGGGCAATATTCACCCCTCCACTTT.

The chain is built from TRBV21-1 and TRBJ2-4; the listed D gene, TRBD2, was not tested against the DNA. TRBV21-1 corresponds to a pseudogene. The length of the CDR3 is 19 residues. CDR3 amino acids: CASSNTGTSGALAKNIQYF. DNA for the CDR3: TGTGCCAGCAGCAATACCGGGACTAGCGGGGCTCTAGCCAAAAACATTCAGTACTTC.

A single count supports this clone. The chain uses TRBV5-1 and TRBJ2-2; TRBD1 matches at 10 bases. Trimming removed 0 bases from V and 3 bases from J; junction bases left unmatched: 2. The CDR3 totals 16 residues. Germline CDR1 is SGHRS and CDR2 is YFSETQ. The CDR3 spells CASSLGDRGYTGELFF. For the CDR3, the DNA is TGCGCCAGCAGCTTGGGGGACAGGGGTTACACCGGGGAGCTGTTTTTT.

The rearrangement joins TRBV19 to TRBJ1-2; no firm D call. V was clipped by 4 bases and J by 5 bases, with 8 bases between them. The CDR3 sequence is 12 residues long. Looked up from germline, CDR1 is LNHDA and CDR2 is SQIVND (reference sequence). CDR3 sequence reads: CASSTQAYGYTF. CDR3 nucleotide sequence: TGTGCCAGTAGTACCCAGGCTTATGGCTACACCTTC.

The chain is built from TRBV6-5 and TRBJ1-5, with TRBD1 matching over 7 bases. Germline CDR1 is MNHEY and CDR2 is SVGAGI. Losses at the gene ends were 6 bases for V and 3 bases for J; bases not matched to a gene: 2. This CDR3 comprises 13 residues. The CDR3 DNA is TGTGCCAGCAGACAGGGGATCAATCAGCCCCAGCATTTT. Protein sequence: CASRQGINQPQHF.

The chain couples TRBV24-1 to TRBJ1-1; TRBD1 matches 8 bases. After removal of 7 bases from V and 5 bases from J, the junction contained 20 bases not matched to a gene. Germline assignment: CDR1 KGHDR and CDR2 SFDVKD. The CDR3 is 18 residues long. CDR3 residues: CATRPDVTDRDARTEAFF. The CDR3 coding sequence is TGTGCCACCAGACCTGATGTTACGGACAGGGATGCGCGAACTGAAGCTTTCTTT.

The J gene is TRBJ1-6, the V gene TRBV6-4; TRBD1 might be the D (6 bases). CDR1 is MRHNA, CDR2 SNTAGT, per germline. V shed 0 bases and J shed 8 bases, with 11 bases lying between them. CDR3 length: 15 residues. The CDR3 DNA reads TGTGCCAGCAGTGACTCGTACAGGGTGGATTCACCCCTCCACTTT. It specifies CASSDSYRVDSPLHF.

The rearrangement joins TRBV7-6 to TRBJ1-4, with D perhaps matching TRBD1 (5 bases). The CDR3 runs 11 residues. Germline values: CDR1 SGHVS, CDR2 FNYEAQ. V was cut by 5 bases and J by 13 bases, with 11 bases left in between. CDR3 DNA sequence: TGTGCCAGCAGCCCCGGGGGGGGACTGTTTTTT. It yields the protein CASSPGGGLFF. The full variable domain, rest sourced from reference TRBV7-6 and TRBJ1-4, is GAGVSQSPRYKVTKRGQDVALRCDPISGHVSLYWYRQALGQGPEFLTYFNYEAQQDKSGLPNDRFSAERPEGSISTLTIQRTEQRDSAMYRCASSPGGGLFFGSGTQLSVL.

This clone was found once. The chain links TRBV10-3 to TRBJ1-1, with a tentative D call TRBD1 (6 bases). In germline, CDR1 is ENHRY, CDR2 SYGVKD. V lost 6 bases, J lost 1 base, and 6 bases lay in between. This CDR3 contains 12 residues. CDR3 coding DNA: TGTGCCATCAGGGACAGGAACACTGAAGCTTTCTTT. This encodes CAIRDRNTEAFF.